Following are 10 T cell receptor beta chains from one sample sequenced in a study of OX40 agonist ivuxolimab in advanced cancers. The repertoire was sequenced with immunoSEQ multiplex PCR; TCRdb's copy has only in-frame clones and lacks some. The sample shows nearly 80,000 clones, 80% to 90% of them seen only once. The source material was CD4+ or CD8+ T cells sorted from blood, sampled in a trial of the OX40 agonist ivuxolimab. The receptors were gathered from an adult with an advanced solid tumor such as melanoma, head and neck, liver or kidney cancer.

The CDR3 is CASRANSGGPQYF. For the CDR3, the DNA is TGTGCCAGCAGAGCCAACTCGGGAGGGCCTCAGTACTTC. The chain joins TRBV6-1 to TRBJ2-5; 8 nucleotides match TRBD2. The V and J ends lost 6 bases and 11 bases, in that order; junction bases with no gene match: 11. Looked up from germline, CDR1 is MNHNS and CDR2 is SASEGT. The CDR3 is 13 amino acids.

This chain joins TRBV6-5 and TRBJ1-1; D is ambiguous. V lost 5 bases and J 4 bases, leaving 11 bases between the germline ends. Germline V gives CDR1 MNHEY, CDR2 SVGAGI. The CDR3 spans 13 residues. CDR3 region: CASSPRVSTEAFF. The DNA for the CDR3 is TGTGCCAGCAGTCCCCGGGTGAGCACTGAAGCTTTCTTT.

In nucleotides, the CDR3 is TGTGCCAGCAGCGTCTTGGAGGGTAGCTACAATGAGCAGTTCTTC. This translates into CASSVLEGSYNEQFF. V usage is TRBV9 and J usage is TRBJ2-1, with D tentatively TRBD2 (6 bases). Trimming took 2 bases from V and 3 from J, leaving 12 bases between them. The germline V gene encodes CDR1 SGDLS and CDR2 YYNGEE. The CDR3 has 15 residues.

The rearrangement joins TRBV5-1 to TRBJ2-3, with TRBD2 as a possible D gene (6 bases). Germline V gene data show CDR1 as SGHRS and CDR2 as YFSETQ. Trimming stripped 2 bases from V and 1 base from J, with 29 bases between. CDR3 length equals 21 residues. In DNA, the CDR3 is TGCGCCAGCAGCTTTACACCCCATATTCCGGCTGCGGGGCGACGCACAGATACGCAGTATTTT. Residues: CASSFTPHIPAAGRRTDTQYF.

The chain recombines TRBV5-8 with TRBJ2-1; no definite D call. The CDR3 contains 13 residues. Germline V gene lookup returns CDR1 SGHTS and CDR2 YDEGEE. V dropped 0 bases and J dropped 5 bases, with 6 bases sitting between them. CDR3 sequence (DNA): TGTGCCAGCAGCTTGGACGCAGACAATGAGCAGTTCTTC. Translated: CASSLDADNEQFF.

This chain connects TRBV20-1 to TRBJ2-5; D gene unclear. Per the germline V gene, CDR1 is DFQATT and CDR2 is SNEGSKA (reference sequence). The length of the CDR3 is 11 residues. V dropped 3 bases and J dropped 5 bases, with 7 bases sitting between them. The CDR3 DNA follows: TGCAGTGCTAGCCGCACGGAGACCCAGTACTTC. As protein: CSASRTETQYF.

This clone showed up just once. The chain is built from TRBV7-8 and TRBJ1-2; 7 nucleotides align to TRBD1. The junction had 10 bases not matched to a gene; V was cut back by 5 bases and J by 7 bases. This CDR3 has 14 residues. Germline values: CDR1 SGHVS, CDR2 FQNEAQ. CDR3 loop: CASSVFRGTSGYTF. DNA for the CDR3: TGTGCCAGCAGCGTCTTCAGGGGGACTTCTGGCTACACCTTC.

V and J are TRBV7-9 and TRBJ1-5; D is unclear. The CDR3 runs 14 residues. Trimming shortened V by 5 bases and J by 8 bases, and 16 bases separated the two germline ends. Germline CDR1 reads SEHNR; CDR2 reads FQNEAQ (reference sequence). For the CDR3, the DNA is TGTGCCAGCAGCGCTGGGGTCGGAAATAAGCCCCAGCATTTT. Translating it yields CASSAGVGNKPQHF.

In nucleotides, the CDR3 is TGCGCCAGCAGCTTGGAATTGACAGATAACAATGAGCAGTTCTTC. Its translation: CASSLELTDNNEQFF. The V gene is TRBV5-1, the J gene TRBJ2-1, with D possibly being TRBD1 (5 bases). V lost 0 bases to trimming and J lost 5 bases, with 12 bases between them. Germline-derived CDR1 and CDR2 are SGHRS and YFSETQ. The CDR3 has 15 amino acids.

CDR3 sequence: CASSEAGTGNTIYF. Written as DNA, the CDR3 is TGCGCCAGCAGTGAGGCAGGGACTGGAAACACCATATATTTT. The rearrangement links TRBV10-2 to TRBJ1-3; maybe TRBD1 (5 bases). CDR3 length: 14 amino acids. The germline V and J ends were trimmed by 2 bases and 2 bases, with 7 bases remaining between them. Germline V lookup: CDR1 WSHSY, CDR2 SAAADI.